Sequencing of this T cell receptor beta chain was carried out in a study of intratumoral heterogeneity in liver cancer. Looking at the study overall: Across the full approximately 15-patient cohort, most patients were male and a median age of 63 years was recorded. Of the roughly 71 multiregional samples collected from approximately 15 HCC patients in the overall cohort, 50 to 55 were tumoral regions and roughly 20 were adjacent nontumoral regions. To examine intratumor heterogeneity, the study integrated RNA-seq, DNA sequencing, TCR-seq and SNP array data obtained from multiple regions of hepatocellular carcinoma specimens. The research as a whole found: Overall T cell clonality did not differ significantly between tumor regions within either sequenced patient. In every sequenced patient, tumor region b showed significantly fewer unique T-cell clonal expansions than tumor region a. According to the report, TCR sequencing confirmed the RNA-seq-based estimates of regional differences in tumor-infiltrating lymphocyte burden. Limitations acknowledged by the authors included a relatively low number of patients and under-sampled representation of tumor-infiltrating lymphocytes.

Germline trimming amounts to 1 base on V and 4 bases on J, with 18 as the count of junction bases outside the gene matches. Per the germline V gene, LGHNA is the CDR1 and YSLEER is the CDR2. The CDR3 measures 20 amino acids from cysteine to phenylalanine. Only the CDR3 DNA stays, 60 bases, in frame from base 1. The H label marked samples taken from distinct, geographically separated regions of the hepatocellular carcinoma nodule. Every patient had early-stage hepatocellular carcinoma and received no therapy prior to surgical resection. The sampled areas showed no macroscopic signs of necrosis or hemorrhage. In a couple of patients, TCR sequencing (ImmunoSeq) was performed on multiple regions. Frozen resection tissue samples were collected at least 1 cm apart from each other. Genomic DNA was extracted from bulk tissue using the DNeasy blood and tissue kit. Using the immunoSEQ assay, the TCR beta chain CDR3 regions were sequenced from genomic DNA. Primers annealing to V and J segments amplified rearranged VDJ segments. For the original study's pipeline: Clonality and richness metrics were computed with the ImmunoSeq Analyzer software. Fisher's exact test, supplemented by a beta-binomial method for added stringency, was applied to identify differentially abundant clones between regions. TCRdb retrieved this table from immuneACCESS and kept in-frame rearrangements only. Not all clones are present; in checked studies, unresolved V genes account for under half, and no reason is known for the remainder. For V, J and clone size, that table is used; D and trimming come from the DNA. Counted in this sample were 3,500 to 4,500 clones; about half of them appeared once. Of the sample, approximately 26% falls within the top ten clones.

With regard to this clone: No antigen is known for it. Nothing much larger sits one base from this clone, and base qualities are not available.

This receptor was identified in a man in his 70s with hepatocellular carcinoma. This chain joins TRBV4-3 to TRBJ2-1, with 8 bases matching TRBD2. Sequencing was performed on tumor tissue, taken before any cancer treatment. The CDR3 here reads CASSQGAGGLHSRGYNEQFF. DNA sequence: TGCGCCAGCAGCCAAGGGGCGGGGGGCCTCCATTCCCGGGGGTACAATGAGCAGTTCTTC.